The T cell receptor beta chain described here comes from a study of human T cells and chemical hapten exposure. For the study at large: Diphenylcyclopropenone was administered weekly to the scalp of patients throughout the roughly 25-week study. DPC at 0.01% went onto the upper back in patch tests, read at 6 days.

Individual cDNA molecules each carried unique molecular identifiers attached by the library. Using its own MiXCR run on the RACE reads, TCRdb lists one record per CDR3 protein. The data contain roughly 120,000 distinct CDR3 sequences, approximately 13% of them singletons. Time point reported: pre-sensitization, week 0. The treatment was: therapeutic diphenylcyclopropenone sensitization with weekly scalp DPC. Germline V gene lookup returns CDR1 MNHEY and CDR2 SVGEGT. V was shortened by 8 bases and J by 4 bases, with 17 bases between the two germline ends. This CDR3 is 14 amino acids long. Concerning this clonotype itself: Antigen: not known.

Study results and limitations: There was no change with DPC sensitization in TCRs above 1 in 1000 frequency.

This sequence was found in a woman between 18 and 30 years old with alopecia areata. Some clones in this sample may be carry-over from other donors' samples. The chain links TRBV6-2 or TRBV6-3 to TRBJ1-1, with D tentatively TRBD1 (5 bases). Sequencing was performed on whole blood, taken in connection with sensitization to the hapten diphenylcyclopropenone (DPC). The CDR3, as DNA: TGTGCCAGCCAACAAGGGGTAGTGACCACTGAAGCTTTCTTT. Residues: CASQQGVVTTEAFF.